This T cell receptor (beta chain) was obtained from a study of long-term antiretroviral therapy in people with HIV. Study observations and caveats: The study collected blood between about 2004 and 2017, possibly under older ART regimens. Clones that had undergone expansion before ART dominated the repertoire at all time points. HIV repertoires spanned tighter CDR3 length ranges than controls did.

To note about this clone: Its cognate antigen is unknown.

At survey level, the immunoSEQ assay was run in its v3.0 version. Measured with immunoSEQ multiplex PCR; TCRdb has only the in-frame clones, and not every one. Here the sample spans some 25,000 clones, 65% to 90% being singletons. The clonotype comes from a man aged 50 to 60 with HIV. Sequenced material: unsorted PBMCs, taken 3 years after starting antiretroviral therapy.

CDR3 in amino acids: CASSAERRDTGELFF. The DNA of the CDR3 is TGTGCCAGCAGTGCGGAGAGAAGGGACACCGGGGAGCTGTTTTTT. The rearrangement uses TRBV5-8 and TRBJ2-2; D is unresolved. The germline gives CDR1 SGHTS, CDR2 YDEGEE. V was shortened by 5 bases and J by 3 bases, with 14 bases between the two germline ends. The CDR3 covers 15 residues.